This T cell receptor (beta chain) was documented in a study of cytomegalovirus exposure and HLA in healthy donors. The study ran its PCR with 60 Vbeta and 13 Jbeta primers. Some clones are missing from TCRdb's copy, which holds only in-frame ones; the method was immunoSEQ multiplex PCR. The data show 150,000 to 200,000 clones, approximately 80% seen once. The study, taken as a whole, reports: Most of the TCR beta V segments (in an earlier analysis) were productive either about 87% or about 30% of the time.

The count of this clone is one. What it binds is unknown. The sequencing sample was made of PBMCs. The sequence was obtained from a woman in her 50s in good health and CMV-seronegative.

The CDR3 sequence: CASVGLAGGLYNEQFF. As DNA, the CDR3 is TGTGCCAGCGTTGGACTAGCGGGGGGGCTCTACAATGAGCAGTTCTTC. The chain joins TRBV2 to TRBJ2-1; 15 bases are a match to TRBD2. With 8 bases clipped from V and 3 bases from J, the junction kept 5 bases outside the gene matches. Germline CDR1 and CDR2: SNHLY and FYNNEI. CDR3 length: 16 residues.